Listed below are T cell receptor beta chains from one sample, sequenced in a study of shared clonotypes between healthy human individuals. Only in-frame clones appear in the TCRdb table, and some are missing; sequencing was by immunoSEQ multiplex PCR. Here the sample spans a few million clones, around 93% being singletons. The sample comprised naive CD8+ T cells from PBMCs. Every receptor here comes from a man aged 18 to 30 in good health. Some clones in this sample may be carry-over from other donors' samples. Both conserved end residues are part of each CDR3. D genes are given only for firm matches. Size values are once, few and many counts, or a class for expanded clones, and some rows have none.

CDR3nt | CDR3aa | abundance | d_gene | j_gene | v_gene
TGCGCCAGCAGCCTTTCCCTACCGGGACAGGGGTTCTACGAGCAGTACTTC | CASSLSLPGQGFYEQYF | . | TRBD1 | TRBJ2-7 | TRBV4-3
TGTGCCTGGAGTGTTTTACTAGCGGGAGTCGATGAGCAGTTCTTC | CAWSVLLAGVDEQFF | . | TRBD2 | TRBJ2-1 | TRBV30
TGTGCCAGCAGTGAAGCTCGCGGGACGGGGGATGAGCAGTTCTTC | CASSEARGTGDEQFF | . | . | TRBJ2-1 | TRBV6-1
TGCGCCAGCAGCCAGGAAGACGGACCCAATCAGCCCCAGCATTTT | CASSQEDGPNQPQHF | . | . | TRBJ1-5 | TRBV4-3
TGTGCCAGCAGCTTAGCCCGGGCGGGACCAACCGCCTACGAGCAGTACTTC | CASSLARAGPTAYEQYF | . | . | TRBJ2-7 | TRBV7-6
TGTGCCAGCAGCTTCGGTAACAGGGGAGGAATGGCCCAGTACTTC | CASSFGNRGGMAQYF | . | . | TRBJ2-5 | TRBV7-6
TGTGCCAGCAGCCATGGGACAGGGACCTCCTACGAGCAGTACTTC | CASSHGTGTSYEQYF | once | TRBD1 | TRBJ2-7 | TRBV28
TGTGCCAGCAGCCCTCTAGGACTCTCCTACGAGCAGTACTTC | CASSPLGLSYEQYF | . | . | TRBJ2-7 | TRBV7-2
TGTGCCAGCAGTTTAGTAGGGACAGGGGGGGCTGAAGCTTTCTTT | CASSLVGTGGAEAFF | . | TRBD1 | TRBJ1-1 | TRBV27
TGTGCCAGCAGAGGATATACGGGACTAGCGGGAGAACACTACGAGCAGTACTTC | CASRGYTGLAGEHYEQYF | once | TRBD2 | TRBJ2-7 | TRBV9
TGTGCCAGCAGCCCCGCTGGGGGTTCGGCTTTCTTT | CASSPAGGSAFF | few | . | TRBJ1-1 | TRBV4-2
TGTGCCAGCAGCCAGACAGGAGGTACAATTGAGCAGTTCTTC | CASSQTGGTIEQFF | once | . | TRBJ2-1 | TRBV7-9
TGTGCCAGCAGTTTGCGGGGGGTCGCCTACGAGCAGTACTTC | CASSLRGVAYEQYF | few | TRBD2 | TRBJ2-7 | TRBV27
TGTGCCAGCAGCGTGACAGGGGGCTTTTCCTACGAGCAGTACTTC | CASSVTGGFSYEQYF | . | TRBD1 | TRBJ2-7 | TRBV5-8
TGCAGCGTTGTGACTAGCGGGAACACCTACGAGCAGTACTTC | CSVVTSGNTYEQYF | . | TRBD2 | TRBJ2-7 | TRBV29-1
TGTGCCAGCAGTTTATACGATGACCCGAACACTGAAGCTTTCTTT | CASSLYDDPNTEAFF | . | . | TRBJ1-1 | TRBV27
TGTGCCAGCACCAAACCGGGACAGGGAAAGAATGGCTACACCTTC | CASTKPGQGKNGYTF | . | TRBD1 | TRBJ1-2 | TRBV4-2
TGTGCCAGCAGTTTCCTAGCGGGAGACTCAGATACGCAGTATTTT | CASSFLAGDSDTQYF | . | TRBD2 | TRBJ2-3 | TRBV27
TGTGCCAGCAGCGGGGGGACTACTCCCTACAATGAGCAGTTCTTC | CASSGGTTPYNEQFF | . | TRBD2 | TRBJ2-1 | TRBV7-9
TGTGCCAGCAGCGTCAGCGGGAGGGCTTTGAATGAGCAGTTCTTC | CASSVSGRALNEQFF | . | TRBD2 | TRBJ2-1 | TRBV9
TGTGCCAGCAGCGAAGAGGACAGGGGGATCACCGGGGAGCTGTTTTTT | CASSEEDRGITGELFF | . | TRBD1 | TRBJ2-2 | TRBV6-1
TGTGCCAGCAGCTCCAGTAACGATCTTGTGACTGCAGGTTACGAGCAGTACTTC | CASSSSNDLVTAGYEQYF | . | . | TRBJ2-7 | TRBV7-9
TGTGCCAGCAGCCAAGAGAGTCAGGGCGTATCTGGGGCCAACGTCCTGACTTTC | CASSQESQGVSGANVLTF | . | . | TRBJ2-6 | TRBV4-2
TGTGCCAGCAGTGAATGGGGCCTGAGCTCTGGAAACACCATATATTTT | CASSEWGLSSGNTIYF | . | . | TRBJ1-3 | TRBV6-1
TGTGCCAGCAGCCCCGGGACCTTCAACATTCAGTACTTC | CASSPGTFNIQYF | . | . | TRBJ2-4 | TRBV11-2
TGTGCCAGCAGCCCGGATGGAGCGGGACAAGAGACCCAGTACTTC | CASSPDGAGQETQYF | once | TRBD2 | TRBJ2-5 | TRBV5-4
TGTGCCAGCAGCCCGACTAGCGGTCGCTACAATGAGCAGTTCTTC | CASSPTSGRYNEQFF | . | TRBD2 | TRBJ2-1 | TRBV28
TGCGCCAGCAGCCGAGATGCGACTAGCGGGACGGGGTACAATGAGCAGTTCTTC | CASSRDATSGTGYNEQFF | . | TRBD2 | TRBJ2-1 | TRBV4-1
TGCGCCAGCAGCTTGGAGGGTCCGGCCGAGCAGTACTTC | CASSLEGPAEQYF | . | . | TRBJ2-7 | TRBV5-1
TGTGCCAGTAGTGTTTTCGAGCGGGCCTTCAATCAGCCCCAGCATTTT | CASSVFERAFNQPQHF | . | . | TRBJ1-5 | TRBV19
TGTGCCAGCAGCCGGGACGACCACGAGCAGTACTTC | CASSRDDHEQYF | . | . | TRBJ2-7 | TRBV7-9
TGTGCCAGCAGCTTAGACCTTTTGGGACATCTTTTTGGGCAGTACTTC | CASSLDLLGHLFGQYF | . | . | TRBJ2-7 | TRBV11-2
TGTGCCAGCAGCTCGCACATCGGGACAGGGACCTATAGCAATCAGCCCCAGCATTTT | CASSSHIGTGTYSNQPQHF | . | TRBD1 | TRBJ1-5 | TRBV7-9
TGTGCCAGCAGGGAATACAGGGGTAACAATCAGCCCCAGCATTTT | CASREYRGNNQPQHF | . | TRBD1 | TRBJ1-5 | TRBV27
TGTGCCAGCAGTGAAAGGGCCGGACAGGGCGTCGTAAATCAGCCCCAGCATTTT | CASSERAGQGVVNQPQHF | . | TRBD1 | TRBJ1-5 | TRBV2